Listed below are T cell receptor beta chains from one sample, sequenced in a study of glioma-infiltrating T cells. TCRdb analysed the multiplex PCR reads with MiXCR anew, one entry per CDR3 protein. The data contain 84,000 or so distinct CDR3 sequences, about a quarter of them seen just once; the ten biggest clones take up under 8.5%. The specimen sequenced was glioma tissue, nonneoplastic brain tissue, or PBMCs (not recorded which). Receptor source: a human donor with low-grade glioma or glioblastoma, undergoing nonglioma brain surgery, or in good health (not recorded which). Both conserved end residues are part of each CDR3. D genes are given only for firm matches. Clone size is not always given. Where it is, it says once, few, many or a class for expanded clones.

TGCAGCGTTGACCCCCAAGGTTATGGCTACACCTTC CSVDPQGYGYTF - TRBV29-1 many TRBJ1-2
TGCAGCGTTGGAATGTACTATGGCTACACCTTC CSVGMYYGYTF - TRBV29-1 many TRBJ1-2
TGCAGTGCTAGTGCAGGGGGTTTGCCAGATACGCAGTATTTT CSASAGGLPDTQYF TRBD1 TRBV20-1 - TRBJ2-3
TGTGCCAGCAGGGCTGGACTAGCGCGAAAAGATACGCAGTATTTT CASRAGLARKDTQYF TRBD2 TRBV6-1 - TRBJ2-3
TGTGCCAGCAGGGGTACCAGGAACCATGGCTACACCTTC CASRGTRNHGYTF - TRBV25-1 many TRBJ1-2
TGTGCCAGCAGTTTGGGCAGGGCCGTGGACCAAGAGACCCAGTACTTC CASSLGRAVDQETQYF - TRBV12-3/TRBV12-4 many TRBJ2-5
TGCAGCGTTGAAGCGGGGGTTGCAGATACGCAGTATTTT CSVEAGVADTQYF - TRBV29-1 few TRBJ2-3
TGTGCCATCAGTGAGTCTAGGACCGTGGACGGGTACGAGCAGTACTTC CAISESRTVDGYEQYF - TRBV10-3 - TRBJ2-7
TGTGCCAGCAGCTCTGTCCTCTCCGGCTACACCTTC CASSSVLSGYTF - TRBV11-2 many TRBJ1-2
TGTGCCAGCAGCCAAGACCGACTAGAGGTGGGTGAGCAGTTCTTC CASSQDRLEVGEQFF - TRBV14 - TRBJ2-1
TGCGCCAGCAGGGAGGGACTAGCAGTCGATGAGCAGTTCTTC CASREGLAVDEQFF TRBD2 TRBV18 few TRBJ2-1
TGTACCAGTAGTATAAGTCTTCGGGATACGCAGTATTTT CTSSISLRDTQYF - TRBV19 - TRBJ2-3
TGTGCCAGCAGCTTAGACAGGGGGACCGCGAAGACCCAGTACTTC CASSLDRGTAKTQYF TRBD1 TRBV7-2 - TRBJ2-5
TGTGCCAGCAGCACTCGGACCGAAGAGACCCAGTACTTC CASSTRTEETQYF - TRBV11-2 few TRBJ2-5
TGTGCCAGCAGTGAACAGGGAGAGTCCTACGAGCAGTACTTC CASSEQGESYEQYF - TRBV2 many TRBJ2-7
TGTGCCAGCAGTTACTCGCGGCAGAACACTGAAGCTTTCTTT CASSYSRQNTEAFF - TRBV6-6 many TRBJ1-1
TGTGCCAGCAGTCTCTACGGGGTGAACACTAAAGCTTTCTTT CASSLYGVNTKAFF - TRBV28 many TRBJ1-1
TGTGCCAGTAGTACCCCTGGGAGGTCCGATGAGCAGTTCTTC CASSTPGRSDEQFF - TRBV19 - TRBJ2-1
TGCAGTGCTAGGGGACTAACCCTCCGTGATACGCAGTATTTT CSARGLTLRDTQYF TRBD2 TRBV20-1 many TRBJ2-3
TGTGCCATCAGTGAGTCGACCCGGGCGCGCCCCTACGAGCAGTACTTC CAISESTRARPYEQYF - TRBV10-3 few TRBJ2-7
TGTGCCAGCAGTTATGGCATTCTCTACGAGCAGTACTTC CASSYGILYEQYF - TRBV6-1 many TRBJ2-7
TGTGCCACAAACGGGACAGGGATCCTCTCTGGGGCCAACGTCCTGACTTTC CATNGTGILSGANVLTF TRBD1 TRBV24-1 - TRBJ2-6
TGTGCCAGCAGTCAAGACGGGGGTAGGGATACGCAGTATTTT CASSQDGGRDTQYF - TRBV6-1 many TRBJ2-3
TGTGCCAGCAGTGAAGCAGAGGGGTCCTTTTCACCCCTCCACTTT CASSEAEGSFSPLHF - TRBV25-1 - TRBJ1-6
TGTGCCAGCAGCCCCCAAGGGAGAATGAACACTGAAGCTTTCTTT CASSPQGRMNTEAFF - TRBV4-2 many TRBJ1-1
TGTGCCAGCAGCCCTGGAGCTTTTGGAAACACCATATATTTT CASSPGAFGNTIYF - TRBV14 many TRBJ1-3
TGTGCCAGCAGGCCACACGGCTCGGCCAATGAGCAGTTCTTC CASRPHGSANEQFF - TRBV2 many TRBJ2-1
TGTGCCAGTAGTACCGGACTAGCGGTCGGAGAGACCCAGTACTTC CASSTGLAVGETQYF TRBD2 TRBV19 many TRBJ2-5
TGTGCCAGCAGCAGAAGCGGGCTCCAAGAGACCCAGTACTTC CASSRSGLQETQYF - TRBV11-2 - TRBJ2-5
TGCAGCGTTGTCCGTCCGCAAGGGGCCTACGAGCAGTACTTC CSVVRPQGAYEQYF - TRBV29-1 many TRBJ2-7
TGTGCCAGCAGCTTGGTTGTACCTCCCTACAATGAGCAGTTCTTC CASSLVVPPYNEQFF - TRBV5-6 few TRBJ2-1
TGTGCCAGTAGTCCCCGGGGGACGAACACCGGGGAGCTGTTTTTT CASSPRGTNTGELFF - TRBV19 - TRBJ2-2
TGCAGCGTTGAAGGGGCTGCCCCTCGAAACACCATATATTTT CSVEGAAPRNTIYF - TRBV29-1 - TRBJ1-3
TGTGCCAGTAGTGCGCTTCTGTATTCAAACAATGAGCAGTTCTTC CASSALLYSNNEQFF - TRBV19 many TRBJ2-1
TGCAGTGCTAGACTTCTCCCCTTGAAGGAGCAGTACTTC CSARLLPLKEQYF - TRBV20-1 many TRBJ2-7
TGTGCCAGCAGCCGACAGGGGGCAGCGGCCTATGGCTACACCTTC CASSRQGAAAYGYTF TRBD1 TRBV3-1 few TRBJ1-2
TGTGCCAGCAGATCACTTGGGGTAGGGCAGCCCCAGCATTTT CASRSLGVGQPQHF - TRBV6-1 many TRBJ1-5
TGCGCCATTCCAGCCGGGCGGAGCCTGAGCTCCTACAATGAGCAGTTCTTC CAIPAGRSLSSYNEQFF - TRBV10-1 many TRBJ2-1
TGTGCCACCAGCAGAACCTTCAACCCCGGGACGGTGAACACCGGGGAGCTGTTTTTT CATSRTFNPGTVNTGELFF - TRBV15 many TRBJ2-2